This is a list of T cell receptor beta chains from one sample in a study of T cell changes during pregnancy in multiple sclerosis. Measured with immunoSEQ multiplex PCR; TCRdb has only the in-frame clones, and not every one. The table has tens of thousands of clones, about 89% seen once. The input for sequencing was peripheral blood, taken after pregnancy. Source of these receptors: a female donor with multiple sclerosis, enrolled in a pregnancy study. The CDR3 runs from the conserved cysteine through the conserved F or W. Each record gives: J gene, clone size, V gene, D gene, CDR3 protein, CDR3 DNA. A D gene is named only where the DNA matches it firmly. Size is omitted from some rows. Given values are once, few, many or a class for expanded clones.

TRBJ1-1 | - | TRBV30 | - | CAWGRPDRQVTEAFF | TGTGCCTGGGGTCGACCGGATAGACAGGTCACTGAAGCTTTCTTT
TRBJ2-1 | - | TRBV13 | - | CASSESGINEQFF | TGTGCCAGCAGCGAATCAGGGATCAATGAGCAGTTCTTC
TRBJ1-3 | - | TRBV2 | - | CASSESPGNTIYF | TGTGCCAGCAGTGAATCCCCAGGAAACACCATATATTTT
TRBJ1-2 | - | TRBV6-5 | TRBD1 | CASRQGSLYGYTF | TGTGCCAGCAGACAGGGGAGCCTCTATGGCTACACCTTC
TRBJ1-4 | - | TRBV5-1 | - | CASSLERRQAYSATNEKLFF | TGCGCCAGCAGCTTGGAAAGGCGACAGGCGTATTCCGCAACTAATGAAAAACTGTTTTTT
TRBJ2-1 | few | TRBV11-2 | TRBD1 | CASSRDRVSYNEQFF | TGTGCCAGCAGCCGGGACAGAGTCTCCTACAATGAGCAGTTCTTC
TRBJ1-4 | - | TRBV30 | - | CAWRRDLNEKLFF | TGTGCCTGGAGGCGGGATCTTAATGAAAAACTGTTTTTT
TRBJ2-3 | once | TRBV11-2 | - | CASSLEGGVSDTQYF | TGTGCCAGCAGCTTAGAAGGGGGGGTGTCCGATACGCAGTATTTT
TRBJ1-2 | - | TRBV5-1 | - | CASSQADRPNAYGYTF | TGCGCCAGCAGCCAGGCCGACAGGCCGAACGCCTATGGCTACACCTTC
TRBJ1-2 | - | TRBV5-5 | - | CASSLLAGAVYGYTF | TGTGCCAGCAGCTTGTTGGCAGGGGCTGTCTATGGCTACACCTTC
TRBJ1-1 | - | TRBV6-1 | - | CASTKRGGGTEAFF | TGTGCCAGCACCAAAAGAGGGGGGGGAACTGAAGCTTTCTTT
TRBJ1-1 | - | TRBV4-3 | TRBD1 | CASSQAGTGYTEAFF | TGCGCCAGCAGCCAAGCCGGGACAGGGTACACTGAAGCTTTCTTT
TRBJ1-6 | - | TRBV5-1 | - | CASSLDLRREGKSPLHF | TGCGCCAGCAGCTTGGACTTGCGGAGGGAGGGAAAATCACCCCTCCACTTT
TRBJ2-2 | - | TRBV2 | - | CASSLPGELFF | TGTGCCAGCAGTCTCCCCGGGGAGCTGTTTTTT
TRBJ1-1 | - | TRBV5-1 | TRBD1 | CASSRSGQGNTEAFF | TGCGCCAGCAGCCGCTCGGGACAGGGGAACACTGAAGCTTTCTTT
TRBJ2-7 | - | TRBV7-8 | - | CASSLANGVEQYF | TGTGCCAGCAGCTTAGCCAACGGGGTCGAGCAGTACTTC
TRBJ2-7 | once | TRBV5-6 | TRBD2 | CASSLAGGFPYEQYF | TGTGCCAGCAGCTTGGCCGGGGGGTTCCCCTACGAGCAGTACTTC
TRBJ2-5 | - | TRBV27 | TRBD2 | CASSFLAGGTETQYF | TGTGCCAGCAGTTTTCTAGCGGGGGGAACCGAGACCCAGTACTTC
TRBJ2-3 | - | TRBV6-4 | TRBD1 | CASSPGTDTDTQYF | TGTGCCAGCAGTCCCGGGACAGATACAGATACGCAGTATTTT
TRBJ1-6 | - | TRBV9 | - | CASSARPGQANSPLHF | TGTGCCAGCAGCGCTCGGCCGGGACAAGCTAATTCACCCCTCCACTTT
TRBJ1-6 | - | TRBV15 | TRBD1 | CATSVRTGGNSPLHF | TGTGCCACCAGCGTCCGTACAGGGGGAAATTCACCCCTCCACTTT
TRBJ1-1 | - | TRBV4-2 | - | CASSQDLSQRTEAFF | TGTGCCAGCAGCCAAGATCTCTCGCAGAGGACTGAAGCTTTCTTT